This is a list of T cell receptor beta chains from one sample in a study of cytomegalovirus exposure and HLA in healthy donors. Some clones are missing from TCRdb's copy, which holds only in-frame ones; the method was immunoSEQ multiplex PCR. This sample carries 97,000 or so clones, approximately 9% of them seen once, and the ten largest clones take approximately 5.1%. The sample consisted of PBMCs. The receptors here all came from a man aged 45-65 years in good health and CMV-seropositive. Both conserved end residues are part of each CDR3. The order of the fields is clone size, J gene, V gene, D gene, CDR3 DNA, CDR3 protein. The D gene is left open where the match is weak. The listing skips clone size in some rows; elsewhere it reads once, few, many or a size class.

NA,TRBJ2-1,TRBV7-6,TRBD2,TGTGCCAGCAGCTTAGTTCGAGCGGGATGGCCGTTCTTC,CASSLVRAGWPFF
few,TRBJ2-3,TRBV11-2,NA,TGTGCCAGCAGCTTAGGTCGTCAGGGTTCCTCAGATACGCAGTATTTT,CASSLGRQGSSDTQYF
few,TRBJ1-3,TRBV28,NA,TGTGCCAGCAGTTTATGGGCGGCGCGGGGAAACACCATATATTTT,CASSLWAARGNTIYF
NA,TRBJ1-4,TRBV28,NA,TGTGCCAGCAGTTCTTACAGGGCGGGTGGACTGTTTTTT,CASSSYRAGGLFF
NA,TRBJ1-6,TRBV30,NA,TGTGCCTGGACCGGGCAGGGGAATTCACCCCTCCACTTT,CAWTGQGNSPLHF
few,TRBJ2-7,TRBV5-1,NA,TGCGCCAGCTCCTCCCAAGGAGGAGACTACGAGCAGTACTTC,CASSSQGGDYEQYF
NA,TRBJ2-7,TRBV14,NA,TGTGCCAGCAGCCCTCCGAGCTCCTACGAGCAGTACTTC,CASSPPSSYEQYF
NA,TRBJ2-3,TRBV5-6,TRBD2,TGTGCCAGCAGCTTGTTGGCTAGCCGGGGGGAAGATACGCAGTATTTT,CASSLLASRGEDTQYF
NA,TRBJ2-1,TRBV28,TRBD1,TGTGCCACCGACCGGGACAGGGGGCTCAATGAGCAGTTCTTC,CATDRDRGLNEQFF
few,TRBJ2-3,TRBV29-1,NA,TGCAGCGTGGACAAAGACACAGATACGCAGTATTTT,CSVDKDTDTQYF
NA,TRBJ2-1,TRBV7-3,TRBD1,TGTGCCAGCAGCCGTTTAGGACGAGGGACAGGTCAGTACGATGAGCAGTTCTTC,CASSRLGRGTGQYDEQFF
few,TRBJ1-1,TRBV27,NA,TGTGCCAGCAGTTTGGGAGAGTCGAGGTATGGGACTGAAGCTTTCTTT,CASSLGESRYGTEAFF
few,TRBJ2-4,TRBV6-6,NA,TGTGCCAGCTCCCCCGCAGCGACCAAAAACATTCAGTACTTC,CASSPAATKNIQYF
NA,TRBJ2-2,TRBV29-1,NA,TGCAGCGTTGTAGAATTAGCCTCGAACACCGGGGAGCTGTTTTTT,CSVVELASNTGELFF
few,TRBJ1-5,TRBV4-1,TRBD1,TGCGCCAGCAGCCAAACCCCGGACAGGGTGTCGAATCAGCCCCAGCATTTT,CASSQTPDRVSNQPQHF
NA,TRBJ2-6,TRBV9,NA,TGTGCCAGCAGCGATAACACAGAGCCAGGGGGGGCCAACGTCCTGACTTTC,CASSDNTEPGGANVLTF
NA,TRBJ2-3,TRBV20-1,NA,TGCAGTGCAGCCCTTTCGGATACGCAGTATTTT,CSAALSDTQYF
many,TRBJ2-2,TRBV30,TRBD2,TGTGCCTGGGAAAGACTAGCGGGAGGGACCGGGGAGCTGTTTTTT,CAWERLAGGTGELFF
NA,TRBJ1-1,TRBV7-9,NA,TGTGCCAGCAGCTTAACAGGGAGCGCTGAAGCTTTCTTT,CASSLTGSAEAFF
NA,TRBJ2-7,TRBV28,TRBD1,TGTGCCAGCAGTTCCTCCGGGACAGGCCCCTACGAGCAGTACTTC,CASSSSGTGPYEQYF
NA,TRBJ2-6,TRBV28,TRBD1,TGTGCCAGCAGTGAGCCAGGGGGCTCCTCTGGGGCCAACGTCCTGACTTTC,CASSEPGGSSGANVLTF
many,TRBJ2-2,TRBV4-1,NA,TGCGCCAGCAGCCAAGATCTTGCGTCCGGGGAGCTGTTTTTT,CASSQDLASGELFF
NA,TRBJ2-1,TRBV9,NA,TGTGCCAGCAGCGTAGTCGGCGGAGTTGACCGGAATGAGCAGTTCTTC,CASSVVGGVDRNEQFF
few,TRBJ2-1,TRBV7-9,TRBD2,TGTGCCAGCAGCGTGGGACTAGCTGGGCGTACCGAAGATGAGCAGTTCTTC,CASSVGLAGRTEDEQFF
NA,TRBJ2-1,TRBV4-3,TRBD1,TGCGCCAGCAGCCAAGATGGGGACAGGGCTGCTGAGCAGTTCTTC,CASSQDGDRAAEQFF
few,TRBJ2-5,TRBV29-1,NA,TGCAGCGCCTTGAAACTCGGAGAGACCCAGTACTTC,CSALKLGETQYF
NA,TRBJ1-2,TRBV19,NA,TGTGCCAGCCGCCGCCAGGGAGGCAATGGCTACACCTTC,CASRRQGGNGYTF
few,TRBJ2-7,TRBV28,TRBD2,TGTGCCAGCAGTTTAACTAGCGGGAACGAGCAGTACTTC,CASSLTSGNEQYF
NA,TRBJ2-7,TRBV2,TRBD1,TGTGCCAGCAGTGAGCGAAGGGGGCGAGAGCAGTACTTC,CASSERRGREQYF
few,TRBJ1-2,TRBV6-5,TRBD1,TGTGCCAGCAGTTACGAAGACAGGGGTAACTATGGCTACACCTTC,CASSYEDRGNYGYTF
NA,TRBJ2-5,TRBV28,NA,TGTGCCAGCAGTTTGGGGGGTTGGGAGACCCAGTACTTC,CASSLGGWETQYF
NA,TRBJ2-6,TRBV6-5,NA,TGTGCCAGCAGTTACTCGTTCACGGAGAACGTCCTGACTTTC,CASSYSFTENVLTF
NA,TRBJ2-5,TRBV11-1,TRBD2,TGTGCCAGCAGTTTTGGAAGGGGAGGGCAAGAGACCCAGTACTTC,CASSFGRGGQETQYF
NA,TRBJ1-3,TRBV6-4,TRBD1,TGTGCCAGCAGTGAAACAGGGGGCTTTGGAAACACCATATATTTT,CASSETGGFGNTIYF
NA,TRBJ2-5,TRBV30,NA,TGTGCCTGGAGCCGCCCCGGGATACAAGAAGAGGCCCAGTACTTC,CAWSRPGIQEEAQYF
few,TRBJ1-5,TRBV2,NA,TGTGCCAGCACTCCGGAAAGGGGCAATCAGCACCAGCATTTT,CASTPERGNQHQHF
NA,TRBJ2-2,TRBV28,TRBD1,TGTGCCAGCACCGTAGGACAGGACACCGGGGAGCTGTTTTTT,CASTVGQDTGELFF
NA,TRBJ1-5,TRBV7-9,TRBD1,TGTGCCAGCAGCTGGGCAGGGGGCGGTCAGCCCCAGCATTTT,CASSWAGGGQPQHF
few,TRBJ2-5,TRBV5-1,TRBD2,TGCGCCAGCAGCTTGGGACTAGCGGGAGGTGGTGAGACCCAGTACTTC,CASSLGLAGGGETQYF
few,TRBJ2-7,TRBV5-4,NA,TGTGCCAGCCGCCCCCGAGTAGGAGACGAGCAGTACTTC,CASRPRVGDEQYF
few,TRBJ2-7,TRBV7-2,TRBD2,TGTGCCAGCAGCTTCTACTCCGGGACTAGCGGGAGAGTCTCGAACGAGCAGTACTTC,CASSFYSGTSGRVSNEQYF
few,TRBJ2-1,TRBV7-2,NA,TGTGCCAGCACCCTATGGGAGTACAATGAGCAGTTCTTC,CASTLWEYNEQFF
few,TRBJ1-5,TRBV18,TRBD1,TGTGCCAGCTCACCCGGACAGGGGGCGAGCAATCAGCCCCAGCATTTT,CASSPGQGASNQPQHF
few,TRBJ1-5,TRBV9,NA,TGTGCCAGCAGCGTAGCGTCAGACTTCAATCAGCCCCAGCATTTT,CASSVASDFNQPQHF
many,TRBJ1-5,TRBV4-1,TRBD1,TGCGCCAGCAGCCAAGAGTTACAGGGGGCCAGGGGTCAGCCCCAGCATTTT,CASSQELQGARGQPQHF
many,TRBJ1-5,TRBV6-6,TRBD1,TGTGCCAGCAGTGCGACAGGGGGTTACAATCAGCCCCAGCATTTT,CASSATGGYNQPQHF
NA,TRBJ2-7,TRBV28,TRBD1,TGTGCCAGCAGAACAGGGGGGACCTACGAGCAGTACTTC,CASRTGGTYEQYF
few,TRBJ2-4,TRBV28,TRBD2,TGTGCCAGCACGATCCGGCGGGGGGGATCACCCATTCAGTACTTC,CASTIRRGGSPIQYF
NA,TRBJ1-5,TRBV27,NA,TGTGCCAGCAGTTTCGGGGTCCCTTATAGCAATCAGCCCCAGCATTTT,CASSFGVPYSNQPQHF
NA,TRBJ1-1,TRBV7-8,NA,TGTGCCAGCAGCCGACAGACCTCGAACACTGAAGCTTTCTTT,CASSRQTSNTEAFF
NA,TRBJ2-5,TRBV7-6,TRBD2,TGTGCCAGCAGCCCTAATGGGCGGGAGGACGAGACCCAGTACTTC,CASSPNGREDETQYF
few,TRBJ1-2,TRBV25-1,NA,TGTGCCAGCAGTGTCAGTAACTATGGCTACACCTTC,CASSVSNYGYTF